This T cell receptor (beta chain) was recovered during a study of blood T cell repertoires in COVID-19. Study details: Sources were T cells, B-cell-depleted T cells, or PBMCs; the material itself was cDNA or gDNA.

Sequenced by immunoSEQ multiplex PCR; TCRdb stores in-frame clones only, minus some. The data hold roughly 110,000 clones, with approximately 80% observed a single time. Germline CDR1 MDHEN, CDR2 SYDVKM. V shed 5 bases, J shed 1 base, and the junction held 5 bases outside the gene matches. There are 15 residues in the CDR3. Input material: peripheral blood. This clonotype was obtained from a man older than 75 with COVID-19, enrolled during active disease. The rearrangement uses TRBV28 and TRBJ2-3, with 8 bases identical to TRBD2. DNA of the CDR3: TGTGCCAGCAGTGAGGTGACTAGCGGCACAGATACGCAGTATTTT. Its protein product is CASSEVTSGTDTQYF.